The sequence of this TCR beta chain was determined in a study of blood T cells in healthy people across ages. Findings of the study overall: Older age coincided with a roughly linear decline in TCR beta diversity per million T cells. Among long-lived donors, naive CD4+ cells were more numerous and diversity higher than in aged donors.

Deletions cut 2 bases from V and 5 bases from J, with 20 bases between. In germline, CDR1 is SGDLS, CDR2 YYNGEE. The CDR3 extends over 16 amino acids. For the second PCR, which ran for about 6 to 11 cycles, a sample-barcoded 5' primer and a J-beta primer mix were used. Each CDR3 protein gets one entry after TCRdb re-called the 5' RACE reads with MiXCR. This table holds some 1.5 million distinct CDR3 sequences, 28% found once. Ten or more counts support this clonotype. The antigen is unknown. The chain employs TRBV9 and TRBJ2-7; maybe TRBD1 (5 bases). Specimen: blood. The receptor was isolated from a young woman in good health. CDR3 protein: CASSVRGNLNGDEQYF. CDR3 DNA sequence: TGTGCCAGCAGCGTTAGGGGCAACCTCAATGGGGACGAGCAGTACTTC.